This TCR beta chain was captured by sequencing in a study of T cells after yellow fever vaccination. Germline-derived CDR1 and CDR2 are SNHLY and FYNNEI. The CDR3 extends over 13 amino acids. The V and J ends lost 9 bases and 5 bases respectively, with 16 bases between them. TCRdb re-called the 5' RACE reads through MiXCR, storing one row per CDR3 protein. The table lists about 310,000 distinct CDR3 sequences, roughly 4% of them singletons. The clonotype originates from a man younger than 35 who received the YFV17D yellow fever vaccine. The V gene is TRBV2, the J gene TRBJ2-5; either TRBD1 or TRBD2 may fit D (5 bases each). Material: PBMCs, obtained on the day of the yellow fever booster vaccination. The chain's CDR3 is CARTIWGGETQYF. CDR3 DNA: TGTGCCAGAACCATTTGGGGCGGGGAGACCCAGTACTTC.